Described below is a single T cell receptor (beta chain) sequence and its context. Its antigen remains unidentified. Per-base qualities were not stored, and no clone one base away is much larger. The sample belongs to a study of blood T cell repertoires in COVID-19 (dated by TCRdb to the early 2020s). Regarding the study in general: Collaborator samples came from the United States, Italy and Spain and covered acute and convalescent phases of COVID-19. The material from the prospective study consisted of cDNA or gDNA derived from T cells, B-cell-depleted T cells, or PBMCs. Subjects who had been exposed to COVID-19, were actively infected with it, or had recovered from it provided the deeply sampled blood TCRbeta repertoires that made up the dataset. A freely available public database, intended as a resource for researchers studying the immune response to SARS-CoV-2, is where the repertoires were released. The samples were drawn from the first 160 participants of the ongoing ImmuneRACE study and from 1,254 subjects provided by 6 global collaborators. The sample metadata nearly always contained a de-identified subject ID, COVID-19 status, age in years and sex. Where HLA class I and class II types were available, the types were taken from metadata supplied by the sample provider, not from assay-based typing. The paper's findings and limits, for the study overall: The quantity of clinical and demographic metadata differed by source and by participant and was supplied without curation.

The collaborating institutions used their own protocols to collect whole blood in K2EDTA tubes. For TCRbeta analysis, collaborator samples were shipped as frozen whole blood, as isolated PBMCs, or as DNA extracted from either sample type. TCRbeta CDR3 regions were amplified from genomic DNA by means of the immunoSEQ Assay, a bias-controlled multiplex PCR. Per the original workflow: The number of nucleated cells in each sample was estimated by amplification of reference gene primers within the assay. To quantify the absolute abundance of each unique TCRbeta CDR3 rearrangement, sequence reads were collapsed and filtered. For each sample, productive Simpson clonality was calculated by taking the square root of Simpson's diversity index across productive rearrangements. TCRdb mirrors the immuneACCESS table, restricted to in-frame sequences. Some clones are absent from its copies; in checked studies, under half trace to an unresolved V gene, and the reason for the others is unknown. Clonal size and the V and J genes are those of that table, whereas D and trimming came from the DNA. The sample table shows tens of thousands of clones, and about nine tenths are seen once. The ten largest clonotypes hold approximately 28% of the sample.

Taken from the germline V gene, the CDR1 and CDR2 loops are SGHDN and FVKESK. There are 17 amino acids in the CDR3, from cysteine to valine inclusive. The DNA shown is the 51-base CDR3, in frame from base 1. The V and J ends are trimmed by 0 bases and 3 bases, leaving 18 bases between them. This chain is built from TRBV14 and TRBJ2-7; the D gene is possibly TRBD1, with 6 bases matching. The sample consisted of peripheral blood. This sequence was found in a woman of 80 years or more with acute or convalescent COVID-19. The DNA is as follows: TGTGCCAGCAGCCAAGATGGGGGCGACCTTCGGGGCTACGAGCAGTACGTC. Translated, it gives CASSQDGGDLRGYEQYV.